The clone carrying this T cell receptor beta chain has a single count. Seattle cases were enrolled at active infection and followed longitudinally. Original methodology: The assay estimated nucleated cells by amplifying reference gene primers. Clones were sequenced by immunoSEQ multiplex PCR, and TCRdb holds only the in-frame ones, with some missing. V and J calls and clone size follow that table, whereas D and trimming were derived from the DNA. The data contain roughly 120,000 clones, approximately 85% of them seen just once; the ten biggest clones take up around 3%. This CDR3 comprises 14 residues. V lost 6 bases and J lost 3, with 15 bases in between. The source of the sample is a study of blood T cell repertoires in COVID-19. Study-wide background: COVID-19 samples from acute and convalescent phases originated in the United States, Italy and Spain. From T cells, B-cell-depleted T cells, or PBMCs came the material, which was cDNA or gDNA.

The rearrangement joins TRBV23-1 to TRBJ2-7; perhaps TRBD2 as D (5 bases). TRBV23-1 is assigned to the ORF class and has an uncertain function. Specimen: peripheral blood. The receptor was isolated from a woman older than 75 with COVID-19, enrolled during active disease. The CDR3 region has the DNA TGCGCCAGCAGAAAATGGGGAGAAATCTACGAGCAGTACTTC. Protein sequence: CASRKWGEIYEQYF.